This T cell receptor beta chain was recorded in a study of T cells in Graves' hyperthyroidism and ophthalmopathy. Hyperthyroidism patients were newly diagnosed, had disease duration under 2 months, and were aged 18 to 65 years. The J segment lost 2 bases and the V segment lost 5 bases, leaving 11 bases of the junction unmatched. The CDR3 extends over 16 amino acids. Germline CDR1 is SGHRS and CDR2 is YFSETQ. A few counts support this clonotype. The antigen is not known. General study results and limits: The model identified upcoming ophthalmopathy a median roughly 6 months ahead of onset. A model using 13 V-J features told ophthalmopathy apart from stable hyperthyroidism.

RNA transcripts were the template for amplifying TCR beta CDR3 regions. First-round RT-PCR targeting the TCR CDR3 was performed with the HTBI primer set. One entry per CDR3 protein, called by TCRdb with MiXCR from the multiplex PCR reads. The sample has about 360,000 distinct CDR3 sequences; about 13% are singletons. The sequenced sample was blood. This chain joins TRBV5-1 and TRBJ2-3, with 7 bases aligning to TRBD2. The TCR sequence derives from a woman aged 18-30 years with Graves' hyperthyroidism. In DNA form, the CDR3 reads TGCGCCAGCAGATCCCCGGGGGGTTGGTCCACAGATACGCAGTATTTT. This translates into CASRSPGGWSTDTQYF.